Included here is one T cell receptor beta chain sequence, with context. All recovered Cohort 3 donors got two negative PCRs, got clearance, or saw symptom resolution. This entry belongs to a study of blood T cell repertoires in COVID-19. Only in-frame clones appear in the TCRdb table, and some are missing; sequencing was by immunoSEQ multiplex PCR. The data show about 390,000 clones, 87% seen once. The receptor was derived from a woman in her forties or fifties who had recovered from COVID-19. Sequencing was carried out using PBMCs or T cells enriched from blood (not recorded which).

The CDR3 here is CASSLTPGGSYGYTF. The DNA for the CDR3 is TGTGCCAGCAGTTTAACTCCAGGGGGCTCCTATGGCTACACCTTC. The chain is built from TRBV27 and TRBJ1-2, with TRBD1 identical over 8 bases. Germline values: CDR1 MNHEY, CDR2 SMNVEV (reference sequence). The CDR3 is 15 amino acids. The junction had 6 bases not matched to a gene; V was cut back by 2 bases and J by 4 bases.